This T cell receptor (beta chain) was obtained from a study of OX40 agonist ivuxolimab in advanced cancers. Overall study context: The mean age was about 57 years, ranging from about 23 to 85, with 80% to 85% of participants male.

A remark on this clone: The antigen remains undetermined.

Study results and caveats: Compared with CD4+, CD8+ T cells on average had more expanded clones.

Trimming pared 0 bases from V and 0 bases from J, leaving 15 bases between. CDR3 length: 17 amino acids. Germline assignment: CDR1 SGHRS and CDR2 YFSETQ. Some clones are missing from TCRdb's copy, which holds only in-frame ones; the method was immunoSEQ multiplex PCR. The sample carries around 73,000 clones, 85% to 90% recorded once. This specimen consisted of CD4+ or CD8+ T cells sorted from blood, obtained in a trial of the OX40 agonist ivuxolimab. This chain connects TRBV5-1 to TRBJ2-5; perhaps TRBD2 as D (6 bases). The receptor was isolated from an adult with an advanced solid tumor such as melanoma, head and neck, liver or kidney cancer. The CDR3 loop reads CASSLAQPKRDQETQYF. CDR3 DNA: TGCGCCAGCAGCTTGGCTCAACCCAAGCGGGACCAAGAGACCCAGTACTTC.